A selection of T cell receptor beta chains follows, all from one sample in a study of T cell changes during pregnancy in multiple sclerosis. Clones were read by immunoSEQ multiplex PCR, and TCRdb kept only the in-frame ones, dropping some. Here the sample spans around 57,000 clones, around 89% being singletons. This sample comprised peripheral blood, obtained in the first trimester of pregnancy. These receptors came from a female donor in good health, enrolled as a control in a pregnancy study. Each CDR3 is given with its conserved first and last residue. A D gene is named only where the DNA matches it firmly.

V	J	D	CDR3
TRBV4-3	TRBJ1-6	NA	CASSQGLSVNSPLHF
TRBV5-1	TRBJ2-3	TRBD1	CASSTRQGDTQYF
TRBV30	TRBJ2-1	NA	CAWTPWTYNEQFF
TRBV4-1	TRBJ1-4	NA	CASSQARQGAVEKLFF
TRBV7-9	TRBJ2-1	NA	CASSLSGASYNEQFF
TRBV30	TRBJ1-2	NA	CAWRYNYGYTF
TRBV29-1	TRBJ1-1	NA	CSVERGGNTEAFF
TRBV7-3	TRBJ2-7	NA	CASSLNPGGIYEQYF
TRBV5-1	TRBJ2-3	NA	CASSLRESPDTQYF
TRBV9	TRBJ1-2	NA	CASSVNSGAHGYTF
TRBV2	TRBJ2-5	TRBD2	CASSALAGDHTETQYF
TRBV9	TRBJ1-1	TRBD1	CASSPPRDREAFF
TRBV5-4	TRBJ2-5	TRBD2	CASSGSGGTQETQYF